This TCR beta chain was documented in a study of T cell changes during pregnancy in multiple sclerosis. The sample holds a few counts of this clone. The CDR3 covers 13 residues. Only in-frame clones appear in the TCRdb table, and some are missing; sequencing was by immunoSEQ multiplex PCR. Of around 50,000 clones listed, 75% to 95% were seen once; the top ten hold more than 0.9%. This chain joins TRBV12-2 and TRBJ1-2; the table's D call of TRBD1 was not tested on the DNA. TRBV12-2 is a pseudogene. The TCR sequence derives from a female donor in good health, enrolled as a control in a pregnancy study. The source was peripheral blood, collected after pregnancy. Written as DNA, the CDR3 is TGTGCAAGTCGCCCCGGGACAGTATATGGCTACACCTTC. This codes for CASRPGTVYGYTF.